The 25 T cell receptor beta chains in this list originate from one sample, sequenced in a study of blood T cell repertoires in COVID-19. The protocol was immunoSEQ multiplex PCR, while the TCRdb copy is restricted to in-frame clones and leaves out a portion. This sample has approximately 240,000 clones, with 85% to 90% found just once. The specimen sequenced was PBMCs or T cells enriched from blood (not recorded which). The receptors come from a woman between 50 and 59 years old in a cohort exposed to, infected with or recovered from COVID-19 (not recorded which).

The chain combines TRBV24-1 with TRBJ2-1; no firm D call. Between the trimmed V and J ends, which lost 5 bases and 15 bases, there was a span of 19 bases. Germline lookup yields CDR1 KGHDR and CDR2 SFDVKD. The CDR3 has 13 amino acids. This CDR3 reads CATSALTTATLFF. CDR3 nucleotides: TGTGCCACCAGTGCTCTCACGACTGCTACCTTGTTCTTC.

The table lists this clone with a count of one. The CDR3 loop reads CAWTRGVEAYNEQFF. In nucleotides, the CDR3 is TGTGCCTGGACCCGTGGGGTGGAGGCCTACAATGAGCAGTTCTTC. This rearrangement joins TRBV30 to TRBJ2-1; perhaps TRBD2 as D (5 bases). With 4 bases removed from V and 2 bases from J, the gap between germline ends came to 15 bases. Looked up from germline, CDR1 is GTSNPN and CDR2 is SVGIG (reference sequence). This CDR3 has 15 amino acids.

The chain recombines TRBV19 with TRBJ1-1; D might be TRBD1 (6 bases). V was cut by 6 bases and J by 3 bases, with 14 bases left in between. Per germline, CDR1 LNHDA and CDR2 SQIVND (reference sequence). This CDR3 spans 14 amino acids. The CDR3 here is CASRGNREYTEAFF. For the CDR3, the DNA is TGTGCCAGTAGGGGGAACAGGGAGTACACTGAAGCTTTCTTT. Combining the CDR3 with reference TRBV19 and TRBJ1-1 gives the whole variable domain DGGITQSPKYLFRKEGQNVTLSCEQNLNHDAMYWYRQDPGQGLRLIYYSQIVNDFQKGDIAEGYSVSREKKESFPLTVTSAQKNPTAFYLCASRGNREYTEAFFGQGTRLTVV.

The chain joins TRBV19 to TRBJ1-1; D might be TRBD1 (5 bases). The CDR3 sequence is 15 residues long. The V and J ends lost 4 bases and 6 bases respectively, with 18 bases between them. In germline, CDR1 is LNHDA, CDR2 SQIVND (reference sequence). CDR3 nucleotide sequence: TGTGCCAGTAGTACTAATACCGGGGGGTTGGCTGAAGCTTTCTTT. It encodes CASSTNTGGLAEAFF.

This chain uses TRBV6-6 with TRBJ2-7; the match to TRBD1 covers 8 bases. This CDR3 spans 13 amino acids. Germline CDR1 and CDR2: MNHNY and SVGAGI (reference sequence). Trimming cost V 7 bases and J 2 bases; bases outside gene matches: 4. In DNA form, the CDR3 reads TGTGCCAGCACCCTACAGGGGGCCTACGAGCAGTACTTC. It encodes CASTLQGAYEQYF.

The chain links TRBV5-1 to TRBJ1-5; 7 bases map to TRBD1. The CDR3 is 15 amino acids. In germline, CDR1 is SGHRS, CDR2 YFSETQ. V shed 8 bases and J 7 bases; nucleotides not matched to a gene: 15. The CDR3, as DNA: TGCGCCAGAAAGACCTATGACAGGGCCAGACAGCCCCAGCATTTT. It codes for CARKTYDRARQPQHF.

The chain recombines TRBV9 with TRBJ1-3, with 7 bases matching TRBD1. CDR1 and CDR2 from the germline V gene are SGDLS and YYNGEE. The CDR3 is 16 amino acids. V shed 2 bases and J 1 base; nucleotides not matched to a gene: 6. This chain's CDR3 is CASSVTRQGSGNTIYF. The CDR3 DNA reads TGTGCCAGCAGCGTTACTCGACAGGGTTCTGGAAACACCATATATTTT. Full variable domain (outside the CDR3, taken from reference TRBV9 and TRBJ1-3): DSGVTQTPKHLITATGQRVTLRCSPRSGDLSVYWYQQSLDQGLQFLIQYYNGEERAKGNILERFSAQQFPDLHSELNLSSLELGDSALYFCASSVTRQGSGNTIYFGEGSWLTVV.

The rearrangement links TRBV9 to TRBJ2-7; 9 bases map to TRBD1. With V trimmed by 4 bases and J by 5 bases, 7 bases remained unmatched. The CDR3 runs to 14 residues. Germline V gene sequence: CDR1 SGDLS, CDR2 YYNGEE. The CDR3 nucleotides read TGTGCCAGCAGCCCCCGGACAGGGGTCCACGAGCAGTACTTC. This translates into CASSPRTGVHEQYF.

The genes are TRBV7-2 and TRBJ1-1; D perhaps matches TRBD1 (5 bases). The CDR3 extends over 15 amino acids. Trimming took off 1 base at V and 4 bases at J, with 13 bases between the two ends. Germline CDR1 is SGHTA and CDR2 is FQGNSA. CDR3: CASSLDQGLVTEAFF. The CDR3, as DNA: TGTGCCAGCAGCTTAGACCAGGGCTTGGTCACTGAAGCTTTCTTT. The complete variable domain, with remaining parts taken from reference TRBV7-2 and TRBJ1-1, reads GAGVSQSPSNKVTEKGKDVELRCDPISGHTALYWYRQSLGQGLEFLIYFQGNSAPDKSGLPSDRFSAERTGGSVSTLTIQRTQQEDSAVYLCASSLDQGLVTEAFFGQGTRLTVV.

V and J are TRBV28 and TRBJ1-2, with D maybe TRBD1 (6 bases). Germline lookup yields CDR1 MDHEN and CDR2 SYDVKM. The V end was cut by 5 bases, the J end by 4 bases, with 11 bases between. The CDR3 has 13 amino acids. The CDR3 region has the DNA TGTGCCAGCAGTCCCGGACAGTCCTATGGCTACACCTTC. Its translation is CASSPGQSYGYTF.

The chain links TRBV10-3 to TRBJ1-1; D may be TRBD1 (5 bases). The CDR3 extends over 14 amino acids. CDR1 and CDR2 from the germline V gene are ENHRY and SYGVKD. The ends were cut back, 4 bases at V and 0 bases at J, with 9 bases in the middle. CDR3 bases: TGTGCCATCAGTGGGAGGGGATTGAACACTGAAGCTTTCTTT. Its translation is CAISGRGLNTEAFF.

The chain joins TRBV5-5 to TRBJ2-6; D gene uncertain. V lost 0 bases to trimming and J lost 0 bases, with 7 bases between them. Germline V CDR1 and CDR2: SGHKS, YYEKEE (reference sequence). This CDR3 is 16 amino acids long. The CDR3, as DNA: TGTGCCAGCAGCTTGGCCGGTAACTCTGGGGCCAACGTCCTGACTTTC. Translated: CASSLAGNSGANVLTF.

The chain is built from TRBV4-1 and TRBJ2-1, with a weak D call TRBD1 (6 bases). Looked up from germline, CDR1 is MGHRA and CDR2 is YSYEKL. V was pared by 0 bases and J by 3 bases, with 6 bases between. The CDR3 length is 14 residues. CDR3 residues: CASSQEGGYNEQFF. As DNA, the CDR3 is TGCGCCAGCAGCCAAGAAGGGGGCTACAATGAGCAGTTCTTC.

The gene calls are TRBV5-1 and TRBJ2-1; TRBD2 aligns across 8 bases. The germline gives CDR1 SGHRS, CDR2 YFSETQ. The J segment lost 0 bases and the V segment lost 1 base, leaving 6 bases of the junction unmatched. The CDR3 is 17 amino acids. The CDR3 nucleotides are TGCGCCAGCAGCTTGCTTCCCCTAGCGGGCTCCTACAATGAGCAGTTCTTC. It encodes CASSLLPLAGSYNEQFF.

The chain recombines TRBV11-2 with TRBJ2-1, with D perhaps matching TRBD2 (6 bases). The germline CDR1 and CDR2 sequences are SGHAT and FQNNGV. This CDR3 spans 15 amino acids. Trimming pared 3 bases from V and 2 bases from J, leaving 11 bases between. The CDR3 region has the DNA TGTGCCAGCAGCTTGGGGACTCAAACCTACAATGAGCAGTTCTTC. It yields the protein CASSLGTQTYNEQFF. Full variable domain (rest looked up from reference TRBV11-2 and TRBJ2-1): EAGVAQSPRYKIIEKRQSVAFWCNPISGHATLYWYQQILGQGPKLLIQFQNNGVVDDSQLPKDRFSAERLKGVDSTLKIQPAKLEDSAVYLCASSLGTQTYNEQFFGPGTRLTVL.

The chain employs TRBV19 and TRBJ2-1; 9 bases align to TRBD2. Trimming took 9 bases from V and 8 from J; bases not matched to a gene: 20. Looked up from germline, CDR1 is LNHDA and CDR2 is SQIVND (reference sequence). The CDR3 runs to 17 residues. The chain's CDR3 is CARCGGALVQICDEQFF. In DNA, the CDR3 is TGTGCCAGATGCGGGGGGGCCTTGGTTCAGATATGTGATGAGCAGTTCTTC.

The chain has TRBV2 and TRBJ2-2, with a weak D call TRBD1 (6 bases). V gave up 0 bases and J gave up 8 bases, with 19 bases separating them. This CDR3 comprises 17 residues. CDR1 and CDR2 from the germline V gene are SNHLY and FYNNEI. CDR3 DNA sequence: TGTGCCAGCAGTGAAGCGCTTCGGGTGATCGACAGGGGGGAGCTGTTTTTT. It is translated as CASSEALRVIDRGELFF.

This clone came up a few times. The chain carries TRBV15 and TRBJ2-2; the D gene is possibly TRBD1 (6 bases). Trimming took 10 bases from V and 5 from J, leaving 14 bases between them. The germline V gene encodes CDR1 LNHNV and CDR2 YYDKDF (reference sequence). The CDR3 has 13 amino acids. The CDR3 DNA sequence: TGTGCCATCTCAGGGGTTTTAACCGGGGAGCTGTTTTTT. Amino acids: CAISGVLTGELFF.

This chain joins TRBV9 and TRBJ2-5; 7 positions agree with TRBD2. J was trimmed by 3 bases and V by 2 bases; bases with no gene match: 10. Germline-derived CDR1 and CDR2 are SGDLS and YYNGEE. This CDR3 contains 16 residues. The CDR3 region has the DNA TGTGCCAGCAGCGTCCGGCCTTCTAGCGGCAAAGAGACCCAGTACTTC. Its protein product is CASSVRPSSGKETQYF.

J is TRBJ1-5 and V is TRBV30, with D tentatively TRBD1 (5 bases). CDR1 is GTSNPN, CDR2 SVGIG, per germline (reference sequence). The V end lost 0 bases, the J end lost 10 bases, and 13 bases lay between the germline ends. The CDR3 is made up of 13 amino acids. CDR3 loop: CAWSVAGLSPQHF. CDR3 DNA: TGTGCCTGGAGTGTGGCAGGGTTAAGTCCCCAGCATTTT.

The chain employs TRBV19 and TRBJ1-1, with unresolved D. Trimming stripped 0 bases from V and 5 bases from J, with 10 bases between. CDR3 length: 14 residues. Germline values: CDR1 LNHDA, CDR2 SQIVND (reference sequence). The CDR3 here is CASSIDPGRTEAFF. The CDR3, as DNA: TGTGCCAGTAGTATAGACCCGGGGAGGACTGAAGCTTTCTTT.

The V gene is TRBV19, the J gene TRBJ1-2; possible D gene TRBD1, 5 bases. This CDR3 spans 14 amino acids. The germline gives CDR1 LNHDA, CDR2 SQIVND (reference sequence). V shed 3 bases and J shed 4 bases, with 12 bases lying between them. The CDR3 bases are TGTGCCAGTAGTATCAGGGTCCGGGTCTATGGCTACACCTTC. Encoded protein: CASSIRVRVYGYTF.

CDR3 nucleotides: TGTGCCAGCAGCTTAGTAGGGACAGCATACACTGAAGCTTTCTTT. It codes for CASSLVGTAYTEAFF. J is TRBJ1-1 and V is TRBV7-2; 7 bases are shared with TRBD1. Germline CDR1 SGHTA, CDR2 FQGNSA. Trimming took 1 base from V and 3 from J; bases not matched to a gene: 5. The CDR3 runs 15 residues.

This sequence joins TRBV7-6 and TRBJ2-1, with D hard to call. CDR1 SGHVS and CDR2 FNYEAQ come from the germline V gene. This CDR3 is 15 amino acids long. V was trimmed by 5 bases and J by 2 bases, leaving 13 bases between them. This CDR3 is CASSQLMLAYNEQFF. The CDR3 nucleotides are TGTGCCAGCAGCCAACTAATGCTAGCCTACAATGAGCAGTTCTTC.

The rearrangement links TRBV4-2 to TRBJ2-5, with 9 bases identical to TRBD2. CDR1 is LGHNA, CDR2 YNFKEQ, per germline. The CDR3 totals 17 residues. The V and J ends lost 0 bases and 2 bases, in that order; junction bases with no gene match: 7. DNA of the CDR3: TGTGCCAGCAGCCAAGATGGAGTAGCGGGGGAACAAGAGACCCAGTACTTC. This codes for CASSQDGVAGEQETQYF.